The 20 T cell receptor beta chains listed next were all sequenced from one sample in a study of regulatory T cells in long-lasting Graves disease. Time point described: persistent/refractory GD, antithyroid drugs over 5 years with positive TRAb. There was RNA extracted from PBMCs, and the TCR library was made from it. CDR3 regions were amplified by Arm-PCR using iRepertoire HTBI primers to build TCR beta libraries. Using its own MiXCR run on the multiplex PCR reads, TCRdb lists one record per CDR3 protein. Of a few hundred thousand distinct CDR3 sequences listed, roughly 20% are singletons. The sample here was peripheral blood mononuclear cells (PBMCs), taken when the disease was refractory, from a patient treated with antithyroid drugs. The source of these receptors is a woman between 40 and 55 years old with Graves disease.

CDR3 residues: CASSYSRDRFQNIQYF. The DNA for the CDR3 is TGTGCCAGCAGTTACTCCAGGGACAGGTTCCAAAACATTCAGTACTTC. The V gene is TRBV6-9, the J gene TRBJ2-4, with 8 bases matching TRBD1. V trimming: 3 bases; J trimming: 5 bases; junction bases outside the gene matches: 9. This CDR3 is 16 amino acids long. Germline CDR1 MNHGY, CDR2 SVAAGI.

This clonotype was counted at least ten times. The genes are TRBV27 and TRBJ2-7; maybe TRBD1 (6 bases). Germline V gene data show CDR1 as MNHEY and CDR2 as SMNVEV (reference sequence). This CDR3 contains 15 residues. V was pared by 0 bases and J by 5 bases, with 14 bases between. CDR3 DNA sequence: TGTGCCAGCAGTTTATCGTGGGGGCGCGTCCACGAGCAGTACTTC. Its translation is CASSLSWGRVHEQYF.

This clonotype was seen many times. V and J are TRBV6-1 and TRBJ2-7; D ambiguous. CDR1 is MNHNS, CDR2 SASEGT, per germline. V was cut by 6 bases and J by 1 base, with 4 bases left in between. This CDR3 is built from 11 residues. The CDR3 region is CASRESYEQYF. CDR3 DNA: TGTGCCAGCAGGGAATCCTACGAGCAGTACTTC.

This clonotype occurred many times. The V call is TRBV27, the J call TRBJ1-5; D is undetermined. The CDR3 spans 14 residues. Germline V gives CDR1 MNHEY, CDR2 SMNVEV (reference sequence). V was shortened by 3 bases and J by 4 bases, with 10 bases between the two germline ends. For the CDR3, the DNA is TGTGCCAGCAGTTTTTCGCGAGGTAATCAGCCCCAGCATTTT. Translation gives CASSFSRGNQPQHF.

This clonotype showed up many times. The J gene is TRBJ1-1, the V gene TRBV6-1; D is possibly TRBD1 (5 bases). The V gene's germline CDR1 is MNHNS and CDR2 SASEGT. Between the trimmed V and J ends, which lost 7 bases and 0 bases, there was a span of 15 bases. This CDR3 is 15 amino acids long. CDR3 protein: CASNQGRLMNTEAFF. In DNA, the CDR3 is TGTGCCAGCAACCAGGGCAGACTCATGAACACTGAAGCTTTCTTT.

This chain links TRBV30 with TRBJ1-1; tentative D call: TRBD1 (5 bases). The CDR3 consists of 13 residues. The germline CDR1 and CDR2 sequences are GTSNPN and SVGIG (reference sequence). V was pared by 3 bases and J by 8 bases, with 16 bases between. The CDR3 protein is CAWRAQGNSEAFF. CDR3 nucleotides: TGTGCCTGGAGAGCCCAGGGAAATTCCGAAGCTTTCTTT.

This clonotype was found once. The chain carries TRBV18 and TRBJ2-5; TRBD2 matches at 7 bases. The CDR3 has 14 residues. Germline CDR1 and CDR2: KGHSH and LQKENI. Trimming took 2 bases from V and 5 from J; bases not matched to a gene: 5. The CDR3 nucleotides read TGTGCCAGCTCACCAAGGCGGGAGTCGGAGACCCAGTACTTC. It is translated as CASSPRRESETQYF.

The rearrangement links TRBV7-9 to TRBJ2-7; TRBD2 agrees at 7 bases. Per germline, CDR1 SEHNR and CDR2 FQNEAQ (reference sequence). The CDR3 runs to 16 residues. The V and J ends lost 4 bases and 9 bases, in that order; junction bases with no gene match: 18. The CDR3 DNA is TGTGCCAGCAGCTCCTACGTCACGGGAGGATTAGCGGCGCAGTACTTC. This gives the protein CASSSYVTGGLAAQYF.

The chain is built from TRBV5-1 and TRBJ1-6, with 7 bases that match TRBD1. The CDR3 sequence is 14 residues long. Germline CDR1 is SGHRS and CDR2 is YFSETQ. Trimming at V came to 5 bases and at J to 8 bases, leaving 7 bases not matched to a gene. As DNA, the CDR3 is TGCGCCAGCAGTTTCGACAGGGTGGATTCACCCCTCCACTTT. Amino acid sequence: CASSFDRVDSPLHF.

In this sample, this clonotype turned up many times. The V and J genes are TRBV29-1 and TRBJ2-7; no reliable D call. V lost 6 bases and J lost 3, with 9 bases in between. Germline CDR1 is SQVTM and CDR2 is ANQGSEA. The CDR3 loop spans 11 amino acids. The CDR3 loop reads CSVGANYEQYF. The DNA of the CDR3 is TGCAGCGTCGGCGCTAACTACGAGCAGTACTTC.

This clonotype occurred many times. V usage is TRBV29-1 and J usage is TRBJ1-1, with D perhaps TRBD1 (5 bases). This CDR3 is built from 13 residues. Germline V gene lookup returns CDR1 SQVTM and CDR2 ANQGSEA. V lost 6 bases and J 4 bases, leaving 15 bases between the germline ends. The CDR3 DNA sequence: TGCAGCGTACAGGAAGGTGTGGGCACTGAAGCTTTCTTT. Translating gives CSVQEGVGTEAFF. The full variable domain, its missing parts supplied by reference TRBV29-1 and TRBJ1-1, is SAVISQKPSRDICQRGTSLTIQCQVDSQVTMMFWYRQQPGQSLTLIATANQGSEATYESGFVIDKFPISRPNLTFSTLTVSNMSPEDSSIYLCSVQEGVGTEAFFGQGTRLTVV.

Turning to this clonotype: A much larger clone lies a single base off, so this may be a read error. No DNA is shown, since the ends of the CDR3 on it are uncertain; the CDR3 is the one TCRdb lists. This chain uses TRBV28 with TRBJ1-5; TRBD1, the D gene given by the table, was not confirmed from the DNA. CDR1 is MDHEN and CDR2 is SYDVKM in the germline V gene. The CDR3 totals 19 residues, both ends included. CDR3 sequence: CASTLRRRDKGSWNQPQHF.

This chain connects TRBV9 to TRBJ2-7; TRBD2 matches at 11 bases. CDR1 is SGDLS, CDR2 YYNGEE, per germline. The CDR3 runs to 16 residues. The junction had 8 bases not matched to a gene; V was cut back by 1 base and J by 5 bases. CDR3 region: CASSVRIAGGPNEQYF. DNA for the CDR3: TGTGCCAGCAGCGTACGTATAGCGGGAGGGCCCAACGAGCAGTACTTC.

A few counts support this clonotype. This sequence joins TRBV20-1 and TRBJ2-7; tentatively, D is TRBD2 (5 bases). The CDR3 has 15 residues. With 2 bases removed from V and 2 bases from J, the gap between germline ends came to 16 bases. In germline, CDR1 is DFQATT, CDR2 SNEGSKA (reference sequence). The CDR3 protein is CSARRASGGAYEQYF. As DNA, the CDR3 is TGCAGTGCTAGAAGGGCGAGTGGAGGAGCCTACGAGCAGTACTTC.

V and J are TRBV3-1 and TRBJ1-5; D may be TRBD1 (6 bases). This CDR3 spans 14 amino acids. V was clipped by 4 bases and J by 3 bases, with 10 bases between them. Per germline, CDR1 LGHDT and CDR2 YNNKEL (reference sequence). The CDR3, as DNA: TGTGCCAGCAGCCTTCAGGGGACCAATCAGCCCCAGCATTTT. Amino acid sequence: CASSLQGTNQPQHF.

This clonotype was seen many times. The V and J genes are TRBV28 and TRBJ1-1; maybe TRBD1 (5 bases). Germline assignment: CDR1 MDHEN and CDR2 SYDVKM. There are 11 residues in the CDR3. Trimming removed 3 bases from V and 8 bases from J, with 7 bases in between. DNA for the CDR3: TGTGCCAGCAGTTTCCGACAGGAAGCTTTCTTT. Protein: CASSFRQEAFF. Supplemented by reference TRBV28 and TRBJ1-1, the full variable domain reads DVKVTQSSRYLVKRTGEKVFLECVQDMDHENMFWYRQDPGLGLRLIYFSYDVKMKEKGDIPEGYSVSREKKERFSLILESASTNQTSMYLCASSFRQEAFFGQGTRLTVV.

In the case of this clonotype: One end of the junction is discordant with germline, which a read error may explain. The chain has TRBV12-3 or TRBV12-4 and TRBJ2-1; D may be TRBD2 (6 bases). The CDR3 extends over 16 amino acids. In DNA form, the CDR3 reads TGTGCCAGCAGCTTAGATTCGGGAGTTGGGAACAATGAGCAGTTCTTC. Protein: CASSLDSGVGNNEQFF.

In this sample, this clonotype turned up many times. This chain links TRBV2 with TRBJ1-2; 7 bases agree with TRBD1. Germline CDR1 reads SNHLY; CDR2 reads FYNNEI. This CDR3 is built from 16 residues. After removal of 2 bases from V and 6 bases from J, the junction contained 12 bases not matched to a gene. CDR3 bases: TGTGCCAGCAGTGAATATATACAGGGGCGGGCTAATGGCTACACCTTC. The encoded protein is CASSEYIQGRANGYTF.

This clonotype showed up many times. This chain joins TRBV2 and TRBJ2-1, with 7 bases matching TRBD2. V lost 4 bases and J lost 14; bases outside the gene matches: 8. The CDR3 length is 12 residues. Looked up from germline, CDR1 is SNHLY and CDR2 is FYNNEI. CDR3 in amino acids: CASSVGAGVEFF. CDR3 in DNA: TGTGCCAGCAGTGTGGGTGCGGGAGTAGAGTTCTTC.

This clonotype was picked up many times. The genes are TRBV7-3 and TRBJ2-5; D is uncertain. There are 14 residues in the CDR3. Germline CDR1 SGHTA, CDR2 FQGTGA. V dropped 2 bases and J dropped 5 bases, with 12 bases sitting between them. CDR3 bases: TGTGCCAGCAGCTTATCCCCCGATTCGGAGACCCAGTACTTC. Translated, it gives CASSLSPDSETQYF.